A single sample gave rise to the 2 T cell receptor beta chains below, sequenced in a study of blood T cell repertoires in COVID-19 (dated by TCRdb to the early 2020s). Library prep was done by the immunoSEQ multiplex PCR assay. TCRdb mirrors the immuneACCESS table, restricted to in-frame sequences. Some clones are absent from its copies; in checked studies, under half trace to an unresolved V gene, and the reason for the others is unknown. This sample comprises around 59,000 clones, 70% to 90% of them detected only once. The ten top clones hold roughly 1.4% of the sample. Sequences were obtained from peripheral blood. The receptors here all came from a man aged 55 to 69 with acute or convalescent COVID-19.

This clone appeared a few times. Other DNA sequences from this sample encode an identical CDR3 as well. The chain carries TRBV18 and TRBJ1-5, with no clear D. V was trimmed by 3 bases and J by 4 bases, leaving 7 bases between them. Per the germline V gene, CDR1 is KGHSH and CDR2 is LQKENI. The CDR3 extends over 13 amino acids. CDR3 region: CASSPGPNQPQHF. In DNA, the CDR3 is TGTGCCAGCTCACCGGGCCCTAATCAGCCCCAGCATTTT.

The chain has TRBV14 and TRBJ1-5; D call uncertain. The CDR3 is made up of 14 amino acids. V lost 4 bases and J 3 bases, leaving 10 bases between the germline ends. CDR1 is SGHDN and CDR2 is FVKESK in the germline V gene. The CDR3 here is CASSRTGNNQPQHF. CDR3 DNA: TGTGCCAGCAGCCGAACGGGGAACAATCAGCCCCAGCATTTT.